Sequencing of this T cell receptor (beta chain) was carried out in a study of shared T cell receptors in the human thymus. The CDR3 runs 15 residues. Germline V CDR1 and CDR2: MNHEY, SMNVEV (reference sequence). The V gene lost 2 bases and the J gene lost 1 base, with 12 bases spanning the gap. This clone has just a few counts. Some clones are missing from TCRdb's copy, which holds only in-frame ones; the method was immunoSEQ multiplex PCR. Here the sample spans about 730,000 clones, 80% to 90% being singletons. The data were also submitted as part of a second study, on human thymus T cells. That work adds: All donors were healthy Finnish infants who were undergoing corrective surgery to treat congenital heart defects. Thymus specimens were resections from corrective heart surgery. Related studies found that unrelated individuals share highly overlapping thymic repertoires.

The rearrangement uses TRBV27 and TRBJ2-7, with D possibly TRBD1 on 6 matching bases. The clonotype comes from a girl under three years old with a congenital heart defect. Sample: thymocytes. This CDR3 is CASSLGFGQSYEQYF. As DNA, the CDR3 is TGTGCCAGCAGTTTAGGGTTTGGACAGTCCTACGAGCAGTACTTC.